The 27 T cell receptor beta chains below come from one sample, sequenced in a study of blood T cell repertoires in COVID-19. Profiled with immunoSEQ multiplex PCR; TCRdb holds only in-frame clones, not every one. The sample records some 240,000 clones, 80% being singletons. Sequenced sample: peripheral blood. These receptors were taken from a woman aged 65 to 85 with acute or convalescent COVID-19.

This clone has only one observation. The rearrangement joins TRBV7-8 to TRBJ1-1, with a tentative D call TRBD1 (5 bases). The CDR3 has 14 amino acids. Germline assignment: CDR1 SGHVS and CDR2 FQNEAQ. The ends were cut back, 3 bases at V and 1 base at J, with 9 bases in the middle. CDR3 region: CASSLTARNTEAFF. The CDR3 coding sequence is TGTGCCAGCAGCTTGACAGCTAGGAACACTGAAGCTTTCTTT.

The V and J genes are TRBV3-1 (or the pseudogene TRBV3-2) and TRBJ1-2; unclear D gene. Germline V lookup: CDR1 LGHDT, CDR2 YNNKEL (reference sequence). Trimming removed 3 bases at V and 8 bases at J, with 19 bases between. CDR3 length: 15 residues. This CDR3 reads CASSQGTTAGWGYTF. Written as DNA, the CDR3 is TGTGCCAGCAGCCAGGGAACCACAGCGGGTTGGGGCTACACCTTC.

This clone was found once. The chain employs TRBV30 and TRBJ2-3; 10 bases align to TRBD2. Trimming took 0 bases from V and 6 from J; bases not matched to a gene: 6. Germline V gene lookup returns CDR1 GTSNPN and CDR2 SVGIG (reference sequence). CDR3 length: 15 residues. Written as DNA, the CDR3 is TGTGCCTGGAGTGTAGAGCGGGGGGGCCAGGATACGCAGTATTTT. As protein: CAWSVERGGQDTQYF.

J is TRBJ2-5 and V is TRBV6-1; possibly TRBD1 for D (6 bases). Trimming left V 1 base short and J 4 bases short, with 13 bases between. The CDR3 has 15 residues. Germline CDR1 is MNHNS and CDR2 is SASEGT. CDR3 nucleotide sequence: TGTGCCAGCAGTGAAGTCCCCCACAGGGTAGAGACCCAGTACTTC. Protein product: CASSEVPHRVETQYF.

This clone was found a few times. The V call is TRBV10-2, the J call TRBJ2-3; TRBD2 matches 10 bases. Germline CDR1 WSHSY, CDR2 SAAADI. The CDR3 spans 16 residues. V was pared by 3 bases and J by 2 bases, with 5 bases of the junction left unmatched. The CDR3 DNA follows: TGCGCCAGCAGTGAAAATAGCGGGGGGCTCACAGATACGCAGTATTTT. It specifies CASSENSGGLTDTQYF.

The rearrangement links TRBV6-6 to TRBJ1-6; D is perhaps TRBD1 (6 bases). This CDR3 is built from 18 residues. The V gene's germline CDR1 is MNHNY and CDR2 SVGAGI (reference sequence). V lost 5 bases and J 5 bases, leaving 22 bases between the germline ends. Written as DNA, the CDR3 is TGTGCCAGCAGTCCACCGGGTAGGCGGACAGAACATAATTCACCCCTCCACTTT. Encoded protein: CASSPPGRRTEHNSPLHF.

The chain carries TRBV18 and TRBJ2-2; 7 bases agree with TRBD1. The V segment lost 5 bases and the J segment 4 bases; nucleotides outside the gene matches: 4. Germline V lookup: CDR1 KGHSH, CDR2 LQKENI. The CDR3 loop spans 14 amino acids. DNA of the CDR3: TGTGCCAGCTCATCAAGACAGGGCACCGGGGAGCTGTTTTTT. It specifies CASSSRQGTGELFF.

The chain employs TRBV4-1 and TRBJ1-5, with TRBD1 matching over 8 bases. This CDR3 comprises 20 residues. Germline V lookup: CDR1 MGHRA, CDR2 YSYEKL. Trimming removed 4 bases from V and 3 bases from J; junction bases left unmatched: 20. The CDR3 here is CASSLTAPGTGFYVNQPQHF. For the CDR3, the DNA is TGCGCCAGCAGCCTTACGGCCCCCGGGACAGGATTTTACGTCAATCAGCCCCAGCATTTT.

Written as DNA, the CDR3 is TGTGCCAGCAGCCAAGAAGAGGATGCCCTCCACTTT. Its protein product is CASSQEEDALHF. The chain recombines TRBV3-1 (or the pseudogene TRBV3-2) with TRBJ1-6, with unresolved D. CDR3 length: 12 amino acids. Deletions cut 0 bases from V and 14 bases from J, with 8 bases between. Per the germline V gene, CDR1 is LGHDT and CDR2 is YNNKEL (reference sequence).

The CDR3, as DNA: TGCGCCAGCAGCTTAGGAGGGCCAAACACAGATACGCAGTATTTT. Translated, it gives CASSLGGPNTDTQYF. This rearrangement joins TRBV5-1 to TRBJ2-3; D might be TRBD2 (6 bases). CDR3 length: 15 residues. CDR1 and CDR2 (germline): SGHRS, YFSETQ. V was pared by 2 bases and J by 2 bases, with 12 bases between.

The chain has TRBV18 and TRBJ2-7, with 8 bases lining up with TRBD2. The V and J ends lost 2 bases and 0 bases, in that order; junction bases with no gene match: 9. This CDR3 spans 17 amino acids. Per germline, CDR1 KGHSH and CDR2 LQKENI. The chain's CDR3 is CASSPGVSGGLSYEQYF. The CDR3 DNA reads as TGTGCCAGCTCACCAGGGGTCAGCGGGGGACTCTCCTACGAGCAGTACTTC. The full variable domain, rest sourced from reference TRBV18 and TRBJ2-7, is NAGVMQNPRHLVRRRGQEARLRCSPMKGHSHVYWYRQLPEEGLKFMVYLQKENIIDESGMPKERFSAEFPKEGPSILRIQQVVRGDSAAYFCASSPGVSGGLSYEQYFGPGTRLTVT.

The chain links TRBV3-1 (or the pseudogene TRBV3-2) to TRBJ2-2; 7 bases match TRBD2. Germline V gene data show CDR1 as LGHDT and CDR2 as YNNKEL (reference sequence). The length of the CDR3 is 15 residues. Trimming removed 4 bases from V and 0 bases from J; junction bases left unmatched: 2. CDR3 loop: CASSLLAANTGELFF. As DNA, the CDR3 is TGTGCCAGCAGCCTGCTAGCGGCGAACACCGGGGAGCTGTTTTTT.

The V gene is TRBV27, the J gene TRBJ2-3; a weak D match, TRBD2 (6 bases). The germline V gene encodes CDR1 MNHEY and CDR2 SMNVEV (reference sequence). V was pared by 2 bases and J by 2 bases, with 17 bases between. This CDR3 has 17 amino acids. The CDR3 spells CASSLAGNKRHTDTQYF. The DNA of the CDR3 is TGTGCCAGCAGTTTAGCGGGAAATAAGCGTCACACAGATACGCAGTATTTT.

V usage is TRBV5-5 and J usage is TRBJ2-5, with D maybe TRBD1 (6 bases). V lost 0 bases and J lost 4, with 10 bases in between. Germline V CDR1 and CDR2: SGHKS, YYEKEE (reference sequence). The CDR3 contains 14 residues. CDR3 nucleotides: TGTGCCAGCAGCTTGGGGGACACGCGAGAGACCCAGTACTTC. Protein: CASSLGDTRETQYF. The whole variable domain, filled in from reference TRBV5-5 and TRBJ2-5, reads DAGVTQSPTHLIKTRGQQVTLRCSPISGHKSVSWYQQVLGQGPQFIFQYYEKEERGRGNFPDRFSARQFPNYSSELNVNALLLGDSALYLCASSLGDTRETQYFGPGTRLLVL.

The chain has TRBV5-4 and TRBJ2-4; D not certain. V was pared by 0 bases and J by 6 bases, with 4 bases between. Germline-derived CDR1 and CDR2 are SGHNT and YYREEE (reference sequence). The CDR3 has 12 residues. CDR3 loop: CASSLAGNIQYF. DNA for the CDR3: TGTGCCAGCAGCTTGGCCGGAAACATTCAGTACTTC.

This chain joins TRBV5-4 and TRBJ1-4, with 9 positions matching TRBD1. Germline V CDR1 and CDR2: SGHNT, YYREEE (reference sequence). Unmatched junction bases numbered 6, after V lost 4 bases and J lost 5 bases. This CDR3 has 15 residues. CDR3 DNA sequence: TGTGCCAGCAGCCAAACAGGGGGCGAGAATGAAAAACTGTTTTTT. It codes for CASSQTGGENEKLFF. Full variable domain (outside the CDR3, taken from reference TRBV5-4 and TRBJ1-4): ETGVTQSPTHLIKTRGQQVTLRCSSQSGHNTVSWYQQALGQGPQFIFQYYREEENGRGNFPPRFSGLQFPNYSSELNVNALELDDSALYLCASSQTGGENEKLFFGSGTQLSVL.

The rearrangement links TRBV5-6 to TRBJ1-1; D is unresolved. The length of the CDR3 is 13 residues. V was cut by 6 bases and J by 4 bases, with 13 bases left in between. Germline CDR1 and CDR2: SGHDT and YYEEEE. This CDR3 is CASTTRVFTEAFF. The DNA of the CDR3 is TGTGCCAGCACGACTCGGGTTTTCACTGAAGCTTTCTTT.

The chain links TRBV7-6 to TRBJ2-2; weak D call: TRBD2 (6 bases). The CDR3 is 16 amino acids. The germline gives CDR1 SGHVS, CDR2 FNYEAQ. V was shortened by 5 bases and J by 3 bases, with 16 bases between the two germline ends. CDR3 sequence (DNA): TGTGCCAGCAGCCCCCGACTAGAATTGGACACCGGGGAGCTGTTTTTT. This translates into CASSPRLELDTGELFF.

V and J are TRBV5-1 and TRBJ2-2; TRBD1 matches at 9 bases. CDR1 SGHRS and CDR2 YFSETQ come from the germline V gene. V lost 0 bases to trimming and J lost 7 bases; unmatched junction nucleotides: 7. The CDR3 has 16 amino acids. The CDR3 DNA reads TGCGCCAGCAGCTTGGCCGGGACAGGGATGGTCGGGGAGCTGTTTTTT. Translation gives CASSLAGTGMVGELFF.

The gene calls are TRBV5-1 and TRBJ1-2; TRBD1 matches 8 bases. The CDR3 length is 15 residues. Germline assignment: CDR1 SGHRS and CDR2 YFSETQ. V shed 0 bases, J shed 3 bases, and the junction held 4 bases outside the gene matches. CDR3 sequence reads: CASSLAPTGDYGYTF. Here the CDR3 DNA reads TGCGCCAGCAGCTTGGCCCCGACAGGGGACTATGGCTACACCTTC. The variable domain in full, completed from reference TRBV5-1 and TRBJ1-2, reads KAGVTQTPRYLIKTRGQQVTLSCSPISGHRSVSWYQQTPGQGLQFLFEYFSETQRNKGNFPGRFSGRQFSNSRSEMNVSTLELGDSALYLCASSLAPTGDYGYTFGSGTRLTVV.

V gene TRBV5-5 combines with J gene TRBJ1-5, with 7 bases that match TRBD1. This CDR3 has 15 residues. CDR1 is SGHKS, CDR2 YYEKEE, per germline (reference sequence). V gave up 3 bases and J gave up 4 bases; unmatched junction bases: 7. CDR3: CASSSGQVANQPQHF. The DNA for the CDR3 is TGTGCCAGCAGCTCTGGACAGGTTGCAAATCAGCCCCAGCATTTT.

The chain combines TRBV7-9 with TRBJ1-5; 11 bases are shared with TRBD1. The CDR3 spans 19 residues. Unmatched junction bases numbered 14, after V lost 5 bases and J lost 2 bases. CDR1 is SEHNR, CDR2 FQNEAQ, per germline (reference sequence). As DNA, the CDR3 is TGTGCCAGCAGCCCTTGTCAGGACAGGGGGCCATCGGGCAATCAGCCCCAGCATTTT. It is translated as CASSPCQDRGPSGNQPQHF.

This clone was seen ten or more times. This chain joins TRBV7-9 and TRBJ2-7; TRBD1 agrees at 7 bases. The CDR3 runs 16 residues. The germline CDR1 and CDR2 sequences are SEHNR and FQNEAQ (reference sequence). Unmatched junction bases numbered 6, after V lost 1 base and J lost 0 bases. CDR3 amino acids: CASSLGRDSISYEQYF. The CDR3 DNA is TGTGCCAGCAGCTTAGGACGGGACAGTATCTCCTACGAGCAGTACTTC.

The genes are TRBV15 and TRBJ2-5, with 9 bases identical to TRBD2. After removal of 4 bases from V and 6 bases from J, the junction contained 9 bases not matched to a gene. Germline V gene lookup returns CDR1 LNHNV and CDR2 YYDKDF (reference sequence). There are 15 residues in the CDR3. The CDR3 reads CATSKAGGRAQTQYF. The CDR3 DNA sequence: TGTGCCACCAGCAAAGCGGGGGGCAGGGCGCAGACCCAGTACTTC.

This clone is a singleton in its sample. This chain uses TRBV12-3 or TRBV12-4 with TRBJ2-3; maybe TRBD2 (6 bases). Trimming removed 5 bases at V and 11 bases at J, with 14 bases between. This CDR3 has 12 residues. The CDR3 DNA reads as TGTGCCAGCAGTCTGAGCTGGGGGGAGCAGTATTTT. Its translation: CASSLSWGEQYF.

The chain couples TRBV7-2 to TRBJ2-7; 9 bases are shared with TRBD2. CDR3 length equals 15 residues. The V and J ends lost 5 bases and 8 bases, in that order; junction bases with no gene match: 13. Germline V gives CDR1 SGHTA, CDR2 FQGNSA. The CDR3 DNA reads as TGTGCCAGCAGCATCCAGAGTGGCGGGGGGGAGAAGCAGTACTTC. Amino acid sequence: CASSIQSGGGEKQYF.

The V gene is TRBV11-2, the J gene TRBJ2-3; tentative D call: TRBD2 (6 bases). Per germline, CDR1 SGHAT and CDR2 FQNNGV. The V and J ends lost 4 bases and 6 bases respectively, with 14 bases between them. This CDR3 is 14 amino acids long. CDR3 sequence: CASSSVSGVDTQYF. The CDR3, as DNA: TGTGCCAGCAGCTCAGTATCGGGGGTGGATACGCAGTATTTT.